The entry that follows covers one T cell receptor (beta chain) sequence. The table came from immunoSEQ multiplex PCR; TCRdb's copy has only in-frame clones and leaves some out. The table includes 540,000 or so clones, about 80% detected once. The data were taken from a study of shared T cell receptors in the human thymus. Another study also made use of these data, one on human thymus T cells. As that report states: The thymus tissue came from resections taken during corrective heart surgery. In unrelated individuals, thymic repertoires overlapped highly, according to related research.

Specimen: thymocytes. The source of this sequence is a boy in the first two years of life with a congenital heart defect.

The CDR3 sequence is CASKDRETEAFF. CDR3 bases: TGTGCCAGCAAGGACAGGGAAACTGAAGCTTTCTTT. The V gene is TRBV6-4, the J gene TRBJ1-1, with 8 bases that match TRBD1. CDR1 is MRHNA and CDR2 is SNTAGT in the germline V gene. V lost 7 bases, J lost 5 bases, and 3 bases stayed unmatched. The CDR3 has 12 residues.